The clone carrying this T cell receptor (beta chain) came up a few times. The antigen is undetermined. This CDR3 spans 15 amino acids. Trimming at V came to 3 bases and at J to 5 bases, leaving 10 bases not matched to a gene. Germline lookup yields CDR1 SGHRS and CDR2 YFSETQ. The data derive from a study of neurological immune-mediated disorders. Overall study results and limits: In HTLV-1-associated myelopathy, TCR clonal expansion was greatest, and in multiple sclerosis it was least, below healthy controls. The repertoires of 18 of 34 multiple sclerosis patients were placed by phylogenetic grouping in a single related-CDR3 cluster, which may be a signature.

MiXCR was run by TCRdb on the 5' RACE reads, yielding one entry per CDR3 protein. This table has around 130,000 distinct CDR3 sequences, 3.2% appearing once. This receptor was identified in a woman under 40 with multiple sclerosis. Sample: PBMCs. The chain is built from TRBV5-1 and TRBJ1-1, with 7 bases that match TRBD1. The chain's CDR3 is CASSSQTGVGTEAFF. The CDR3 DNA is TGCGCCAGCAGCTCACAAACAGGGGTAGGAACTGAAGCTTTCTTT. Variable domain in full (rest from reference TRBV5-1 and TRBJ1-1): KAGVTQTPRYLIKTRGQQVTLSCSPISGHRSVSWYQQTPGQGLQFLFEYFSETQRNKGNFPGRFSGRQFSNSRSEMNVSTLELGDSALYLCASSSQTGVGTEAFFGQGTRLTVV.